This T cell receptor (beta chain) stems from a study of blood T cell repertoires in COVID-19. Turning to the study itself: Samples of COVID-19 (acute and convalescent) were obtained from the United States, Italy and Spain. From T cells, B-cell-depleted T cells, or PBMCs came the material, which was cDNA or gDNA.

Original analysis: Quantification of nucleated cells was approximated via reference gene primer amplification. This table comes from immunoSEQ multiplex PCR, and its TCRdb copy is limited to in-frame clones, with some not included. That table furnishes V, J and clone size, whereas the DNA furnished D and trimming. The table lists a few hundred thousand clones, roughly 88% of them singletons, with about 1.4% in the top ten. CDR1 is MNHNS and CDR2 is SASEGT in the germline V gene. CDR3 length: 13 amino acids. V shed 3 bases and J shed 2 bases, with 7 bases lying between them. The sequencing sample was made of peripheral blood. The chain uses TRBV6-1 and TRBJ1-2; D is possibly TRBD1 (5 bases). This clonotype was obtained from a middle-aged woman who had recovered from COVID-19. CDR3 sequence (DNA): TGTGCCAGCAGTGATAAGGGGAACTATGGCTACACCTTC. It yields the protein CASSDKGNYGYTF.